This T cell receptor beta chain comes out of a study of blood T cell repertoires in COVID-19. At the level of the study: COVID-19 samples from acute and convalescent phases originated in the United States, Italy and Spain. T cells, B-cell-depleted T cells, or PBMCs provided the cDNA or gDNA that served as material.

Followed over time, Seattle patients had been enrolled while infection was active. Source study methods: Researchers report that nucleated cell counts were estimated from reference gene primer amplification. Here immunoSEQ multiplex PCR was the method, and the copy in TCRdb shows in-frame clones only, minus some. V and J calls and clone size are as listed in that table; D and trimming were resolved from the DNA. The profile shows tens of thousands of clones, about 80% of them singletons. The source of this sequence is a man between 50 and 59 years old with COVID-19, enrolled during active disease. The sequenced sample was peripheral blood.

CDR3 sequence: CASSLVAGVKTQYF. In nucleotides, the CDR3 is TGTGCCAGCAGCTTAGTGGCAGGGGTCAAGACCCAGTACTTC. V and J are TRBV7-9 and TRBJ2-5; D might be TRBD1 (6 bases). The CDR3 has 14 amino acids. The germline V gene has CDR1 SEHNR and CDR2 FQNEAQ (reference sequence). V was trimmed by 1 base and J by 6 bases, leaving 12 bases between them.